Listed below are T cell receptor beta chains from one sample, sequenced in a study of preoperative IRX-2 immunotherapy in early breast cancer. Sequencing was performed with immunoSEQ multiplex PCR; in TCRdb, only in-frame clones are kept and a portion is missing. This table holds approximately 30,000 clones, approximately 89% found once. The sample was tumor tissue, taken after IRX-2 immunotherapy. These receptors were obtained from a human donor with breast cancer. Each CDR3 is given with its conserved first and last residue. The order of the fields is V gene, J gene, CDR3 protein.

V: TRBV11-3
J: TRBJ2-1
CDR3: CASSLIIGAAYNEQFF

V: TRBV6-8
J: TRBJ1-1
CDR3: CASTLRVNTEAFF

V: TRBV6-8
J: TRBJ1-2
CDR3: CASMGTLRINYGYTF

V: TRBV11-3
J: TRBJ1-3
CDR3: CASSFDDWRNTIYF

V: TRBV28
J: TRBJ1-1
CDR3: CASSLLSNTEAFF

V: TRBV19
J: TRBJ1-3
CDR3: CASSMDVYSGNTIYF

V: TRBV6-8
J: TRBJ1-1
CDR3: CASSYRRGGTNTEAFF

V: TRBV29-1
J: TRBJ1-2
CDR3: CSVEEPGTSGYTF

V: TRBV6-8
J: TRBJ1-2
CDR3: CASSSGRLGNYGYTF

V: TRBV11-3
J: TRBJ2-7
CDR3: CASSSKGPTSYEQYF

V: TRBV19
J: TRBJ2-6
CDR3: CASSEANVLTF

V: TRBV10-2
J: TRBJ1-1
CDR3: CASSEWGQGMGNTEAFF

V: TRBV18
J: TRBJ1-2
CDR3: CASSLGQLNGYTF

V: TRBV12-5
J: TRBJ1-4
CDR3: CATPGQGFATNEKLFF

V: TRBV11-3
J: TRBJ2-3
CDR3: CASSLGTSGQDTQYF

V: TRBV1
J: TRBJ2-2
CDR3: CASSQDRALADTGELFF

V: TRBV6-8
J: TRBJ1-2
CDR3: CASSYPGTPTSNYGYTF

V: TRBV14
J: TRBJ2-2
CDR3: CASSTRLAGTGELFF

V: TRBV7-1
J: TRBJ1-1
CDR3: CASSPNSVDRAFF

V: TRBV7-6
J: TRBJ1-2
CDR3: CASSRGGRPLNYGYTF

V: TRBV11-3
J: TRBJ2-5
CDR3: CASSWGVKRRETQYF

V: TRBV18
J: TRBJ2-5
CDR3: CASSPPNRVQETQYF

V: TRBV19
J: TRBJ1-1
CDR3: CASSIRVRAEAFF

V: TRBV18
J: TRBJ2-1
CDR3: CASSPGQGAGKNEQFF

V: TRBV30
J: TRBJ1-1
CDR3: CACPPSGSSTEAFF

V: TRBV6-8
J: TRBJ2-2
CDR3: CASKGTANTGELFF

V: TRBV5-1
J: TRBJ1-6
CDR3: CASSQDSYNSPLHF

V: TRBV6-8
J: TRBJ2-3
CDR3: CASSYVASGRGTQYF

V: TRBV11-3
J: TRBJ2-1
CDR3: CASSSGQPSSYNEQFF

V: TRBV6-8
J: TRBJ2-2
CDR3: CASKGQGGGGELFF

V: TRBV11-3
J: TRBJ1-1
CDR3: CASSPSGGYMNTEAFF

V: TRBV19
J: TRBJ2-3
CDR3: CASSNRDSSTDTQYF

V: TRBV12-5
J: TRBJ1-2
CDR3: CASSVEGWGGYTF

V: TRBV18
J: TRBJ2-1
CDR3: CASSPRLQRLYNEQFF

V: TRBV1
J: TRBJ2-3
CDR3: CASSQGAATDTQYF

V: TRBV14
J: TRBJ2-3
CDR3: CASSQFLLGTDTQYF

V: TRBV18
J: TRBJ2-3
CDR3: CASSPRLAGGGDTQYF

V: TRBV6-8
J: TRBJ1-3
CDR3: CASAGISGNTIYF

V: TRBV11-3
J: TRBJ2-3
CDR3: CASTPLEAPRTSVPDTQYF

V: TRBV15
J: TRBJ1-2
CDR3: CATSRDSGRSSYGYTF

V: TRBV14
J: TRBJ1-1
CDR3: CASSQQGGEGTEAFF

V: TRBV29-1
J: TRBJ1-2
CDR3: CSVAADISGYTF

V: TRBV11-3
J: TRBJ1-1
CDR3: CASRDGQELNTEAFF

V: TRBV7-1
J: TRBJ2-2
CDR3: CASSLNRPPTGELFF

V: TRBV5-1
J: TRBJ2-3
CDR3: CASSPRGVLTDTQYF

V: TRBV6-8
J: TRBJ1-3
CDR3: CASSWSSGNTIYF

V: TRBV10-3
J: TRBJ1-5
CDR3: CAISEDRVAQPQHF

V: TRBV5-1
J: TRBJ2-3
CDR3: CASSLGRGTDTQYF

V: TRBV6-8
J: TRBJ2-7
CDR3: CATRQGLYEQYF

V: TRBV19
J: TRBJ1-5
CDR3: CASSAGGREPQHF

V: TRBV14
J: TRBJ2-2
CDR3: CASSQRLVTAGELFF

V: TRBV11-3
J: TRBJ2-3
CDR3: CASSFRLAGVTDTQYF

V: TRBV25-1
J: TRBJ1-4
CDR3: CASSMGHLATNEKLFF